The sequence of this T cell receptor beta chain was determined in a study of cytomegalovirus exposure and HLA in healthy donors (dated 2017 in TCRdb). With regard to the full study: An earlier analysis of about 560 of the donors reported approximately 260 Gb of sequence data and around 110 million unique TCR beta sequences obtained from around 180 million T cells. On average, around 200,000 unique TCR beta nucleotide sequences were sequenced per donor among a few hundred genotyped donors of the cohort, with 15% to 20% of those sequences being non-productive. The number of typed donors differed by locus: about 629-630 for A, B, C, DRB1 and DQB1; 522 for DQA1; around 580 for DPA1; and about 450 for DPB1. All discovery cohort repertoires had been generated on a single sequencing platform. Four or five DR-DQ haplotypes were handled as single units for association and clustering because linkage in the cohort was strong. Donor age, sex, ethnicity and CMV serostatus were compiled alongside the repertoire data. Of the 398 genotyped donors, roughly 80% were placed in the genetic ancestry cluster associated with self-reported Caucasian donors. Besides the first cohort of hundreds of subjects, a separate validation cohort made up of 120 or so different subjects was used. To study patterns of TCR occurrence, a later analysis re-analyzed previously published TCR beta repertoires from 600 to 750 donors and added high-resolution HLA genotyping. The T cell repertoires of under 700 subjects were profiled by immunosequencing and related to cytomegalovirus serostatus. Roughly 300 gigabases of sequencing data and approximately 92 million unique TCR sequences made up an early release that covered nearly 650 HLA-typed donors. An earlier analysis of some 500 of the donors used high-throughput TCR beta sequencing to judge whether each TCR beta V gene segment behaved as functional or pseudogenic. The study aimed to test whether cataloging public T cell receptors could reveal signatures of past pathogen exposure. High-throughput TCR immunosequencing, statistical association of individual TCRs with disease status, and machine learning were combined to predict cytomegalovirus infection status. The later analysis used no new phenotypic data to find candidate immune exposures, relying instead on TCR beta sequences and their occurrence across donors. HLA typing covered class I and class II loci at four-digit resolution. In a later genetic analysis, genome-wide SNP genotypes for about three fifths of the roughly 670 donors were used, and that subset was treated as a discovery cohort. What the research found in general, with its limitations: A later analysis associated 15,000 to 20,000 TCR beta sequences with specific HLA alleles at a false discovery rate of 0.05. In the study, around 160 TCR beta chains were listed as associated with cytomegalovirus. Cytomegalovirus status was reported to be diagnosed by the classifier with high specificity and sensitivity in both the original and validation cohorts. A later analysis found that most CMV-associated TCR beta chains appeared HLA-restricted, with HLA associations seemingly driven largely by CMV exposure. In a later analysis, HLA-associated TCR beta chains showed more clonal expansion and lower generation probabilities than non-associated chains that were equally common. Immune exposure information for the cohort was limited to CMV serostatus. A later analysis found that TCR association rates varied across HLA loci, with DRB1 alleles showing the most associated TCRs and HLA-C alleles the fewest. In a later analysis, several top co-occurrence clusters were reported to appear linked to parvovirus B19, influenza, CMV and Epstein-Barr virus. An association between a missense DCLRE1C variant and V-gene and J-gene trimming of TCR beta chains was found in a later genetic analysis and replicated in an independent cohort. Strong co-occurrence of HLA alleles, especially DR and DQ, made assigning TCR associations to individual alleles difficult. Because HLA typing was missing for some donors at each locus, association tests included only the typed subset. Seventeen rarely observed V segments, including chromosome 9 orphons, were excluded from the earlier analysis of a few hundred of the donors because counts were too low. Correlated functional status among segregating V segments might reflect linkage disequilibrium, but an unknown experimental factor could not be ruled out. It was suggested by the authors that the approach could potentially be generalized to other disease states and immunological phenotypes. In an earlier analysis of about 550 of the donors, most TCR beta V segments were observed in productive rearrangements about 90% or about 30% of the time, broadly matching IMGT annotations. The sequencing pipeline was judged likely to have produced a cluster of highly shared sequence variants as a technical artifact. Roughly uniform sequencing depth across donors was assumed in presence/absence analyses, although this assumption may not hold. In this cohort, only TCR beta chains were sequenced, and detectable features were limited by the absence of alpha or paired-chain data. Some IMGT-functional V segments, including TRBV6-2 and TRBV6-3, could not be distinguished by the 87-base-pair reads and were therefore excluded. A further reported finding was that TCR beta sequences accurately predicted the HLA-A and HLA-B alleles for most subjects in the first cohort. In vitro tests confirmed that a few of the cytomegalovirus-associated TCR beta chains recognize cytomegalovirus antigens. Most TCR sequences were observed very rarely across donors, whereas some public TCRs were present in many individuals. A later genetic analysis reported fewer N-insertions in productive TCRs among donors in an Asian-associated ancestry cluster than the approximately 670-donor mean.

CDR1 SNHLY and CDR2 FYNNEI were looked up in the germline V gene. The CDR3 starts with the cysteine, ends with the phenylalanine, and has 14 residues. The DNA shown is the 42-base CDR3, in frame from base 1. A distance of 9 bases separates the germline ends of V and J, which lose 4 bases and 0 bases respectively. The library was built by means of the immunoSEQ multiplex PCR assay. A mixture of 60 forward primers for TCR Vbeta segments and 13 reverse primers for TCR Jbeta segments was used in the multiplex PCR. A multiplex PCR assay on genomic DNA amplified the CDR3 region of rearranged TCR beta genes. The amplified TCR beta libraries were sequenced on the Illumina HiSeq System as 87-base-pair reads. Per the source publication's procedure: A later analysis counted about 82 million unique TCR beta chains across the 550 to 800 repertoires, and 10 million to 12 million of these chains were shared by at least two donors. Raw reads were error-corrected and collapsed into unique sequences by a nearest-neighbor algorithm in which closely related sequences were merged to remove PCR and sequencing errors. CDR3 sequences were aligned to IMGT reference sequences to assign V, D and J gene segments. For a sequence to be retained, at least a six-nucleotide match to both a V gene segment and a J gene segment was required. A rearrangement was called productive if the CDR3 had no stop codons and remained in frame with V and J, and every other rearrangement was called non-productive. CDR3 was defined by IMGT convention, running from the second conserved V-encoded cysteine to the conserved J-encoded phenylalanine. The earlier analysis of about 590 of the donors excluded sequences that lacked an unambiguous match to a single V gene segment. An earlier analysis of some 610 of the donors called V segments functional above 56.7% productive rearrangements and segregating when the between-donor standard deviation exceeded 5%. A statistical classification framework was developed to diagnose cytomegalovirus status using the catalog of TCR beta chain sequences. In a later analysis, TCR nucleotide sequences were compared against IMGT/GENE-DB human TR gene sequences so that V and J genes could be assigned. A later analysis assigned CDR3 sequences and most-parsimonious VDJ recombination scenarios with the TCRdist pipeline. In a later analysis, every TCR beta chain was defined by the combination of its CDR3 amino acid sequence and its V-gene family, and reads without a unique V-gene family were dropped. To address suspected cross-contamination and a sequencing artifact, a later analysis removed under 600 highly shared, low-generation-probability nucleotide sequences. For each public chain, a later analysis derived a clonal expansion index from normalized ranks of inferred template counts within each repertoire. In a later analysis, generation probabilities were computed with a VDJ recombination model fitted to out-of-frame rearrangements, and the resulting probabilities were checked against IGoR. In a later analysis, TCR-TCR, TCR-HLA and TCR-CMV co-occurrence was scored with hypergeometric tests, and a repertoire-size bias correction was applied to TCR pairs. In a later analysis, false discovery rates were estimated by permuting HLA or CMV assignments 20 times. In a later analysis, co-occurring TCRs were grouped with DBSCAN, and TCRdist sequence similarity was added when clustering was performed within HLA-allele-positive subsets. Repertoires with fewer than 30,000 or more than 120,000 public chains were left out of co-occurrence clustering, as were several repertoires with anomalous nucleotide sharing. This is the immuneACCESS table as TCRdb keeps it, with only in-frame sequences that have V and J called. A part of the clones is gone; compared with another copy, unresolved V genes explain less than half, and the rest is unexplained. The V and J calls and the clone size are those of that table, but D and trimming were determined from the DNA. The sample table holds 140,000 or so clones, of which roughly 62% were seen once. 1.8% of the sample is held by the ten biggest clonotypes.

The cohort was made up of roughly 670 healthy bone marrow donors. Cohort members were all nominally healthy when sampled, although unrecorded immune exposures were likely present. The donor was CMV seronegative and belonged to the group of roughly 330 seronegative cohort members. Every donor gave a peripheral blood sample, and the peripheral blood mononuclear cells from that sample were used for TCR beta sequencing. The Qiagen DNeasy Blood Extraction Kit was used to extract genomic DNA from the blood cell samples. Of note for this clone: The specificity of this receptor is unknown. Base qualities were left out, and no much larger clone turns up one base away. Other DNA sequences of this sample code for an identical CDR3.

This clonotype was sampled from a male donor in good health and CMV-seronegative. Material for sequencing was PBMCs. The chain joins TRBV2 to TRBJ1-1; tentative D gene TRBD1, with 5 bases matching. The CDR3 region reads CASSVQALNTEAFF. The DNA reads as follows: TGTGCCAGCAGTGTACAGGCCTTGAACACTGAAGCTTTCTTT.